This TCR beta chain was sequenced for a study of CD8 T cells in Susac syndrome. Whole-study findings and limits: The TCR sequencing and HLA analysis in the study involved a relatively small number of individuals, as the study acknowledged.

The T cells that were sequenced for TCR beta were CD8+ and CD4+ cells from blood. The authors reverse transcribed roughly 0.5 to 1 ug RNA with random hexamers. immunoSEQ multiplex PCR amplified TCR beta CDR3 across 54 Vbeta, 13 Jbeta. TCRdb processed the immunoSEQ multiplex PCR reads anew with MiXCR; each CDR3 protein has one entry. The table lists roughly 150,000 distinct CDR3 sequences, approximately 92% of them singletons. As for this clonotype: Its antigen is undetermined.

The V end was cut by 0 bases, the J end by 5 bases, with 10 bases between. The germline CDR1 and CDR2 sequences are SEHNR and FQNEAQ (reference sequence). This CDR3 is 14 amino acids long. The sequence was obtained from a human donor in good health. Sequenced: CD4+ T cells from PBMCs. The rearrangement links TRBV7-9 to TRBJ1-1; no clear D gene. This chain's CDR3 is CASSLAGGFTEAFF. In DNA, the CDR3 is TGTGCCAGCAGCTTAGCGGGTGGGTTTACTGAAGCTTTCTTT.